This T cell receptor (beta chain) comes out of a study of blood T cell repertoires in COVID-19. About the study: Acute and convalescent COVID-19 samples came from the United States, Italy and Spain. The cDNA or gDNA used as material had been derived from T cells, B-cell-depleted T cells, or PBMCs.

In the original processing: For nucleated cells, counts were estimated from reference gene primer amplification. Libraries were prepared by immunoSEQ multiplex PCR; TCRdb keeps only in-frame clonotypes and omits some of them. Clone size and the V and J calls come from that table; the DNA yielded D and trimming. This table holds roughly 200,000 clones, about three quarters found once. This clonotype was sampled from a woman between 45 and 65 years old with active or convalescent COVID-19. Sequencing input: peripheral blood.

The chain's CDR3 is CASSFSGRAPGELFF. For the CDR3, the DNA is TGTGCCAGCAGCTTTAGCGGGAGGGCCCCCGGGGAGCTGTTTTTT. The chain uses TRBV5-5 and TRBJ2-2; the match to TRBD2 covers 11 bases. There are 15 residues in the CDR3. Germline V lookup: CDR1 SGHKS, CDR2 YYEKEE (reference sequence). The trim removed 2 bases at V and 6 bases at J, leaving 3 bases unmatched.